This T cell receptor (beta chain) was observed in a study of blood T cell repertoires in COVID-19. The method was immunoSEQ multiplex PCR; TCRdb's version includes in-frame clones alone and lacks a portion of them. The repertoire holds about 98,000 clones, with less than 85% as singletons. The CDR3 is 17 residues long. The junction had 12 bases not matched to a gene; V was cut back by 2 bases and J by 6 bases. Germline CDR1 and CDR2: SGDLS and YYNGEE. The specimen was peripheral blood. The V gene is TRBV9, the J gene TRBJ2-2, with 8 nucleotides matching TRBD1. The receptor's source is a man in his 70s with active or convalescent COVID-19. DNA for the CDR3: TGTGCCAGCAGCGTGACAGGGGACGTGTATCAAGCCGGGGAGCTGTTTTTT. It is translated as CASSVTGDVYQAGELFF.